The next 24 T cell receptor beta chains were all read from a single sample in a study of T-cell memory formation after mild COVID-19. TCRdb itself ran the 5' RACE reads through MiXCR, one entry per CDR3 protein. Seen here are approximately 480,000 distinct CDR3 sequences, 15% to 20% observed once, and the top ten hold more than 9%. Sequences were obtained from PBMCs or a T cell subset sorted from them (not recorded which). Receptors were obtained from an adult woman who had mild COVID-19 (a few samples of this study predate the infection). Cell type and time point are not known.

The chain is built from TRBV5-1 and TRBJ1-4; no clear D gene. Germline values: CDR1 SGHRS, CDR2 YFSETQ. The CDR3 extends over 17 amino acids. Trimming cost V 2 bases and J 8 bases, with 22 bases left between them. The CDR3 loop is CASSFFPGPEKEEKLFF. As DNA, the CDR3 is TGCGCCAGCAGCTTCTTCCCGGGCCCCGAAAAGGAGGAAAAACTGTTTTTT.

The V and J genes are TRBV5-1 and TRBJ1-2; possibly TRBD1 for D (5 bases). Germline CDR1 SGHRS, CDR2 YFSETQ. V was pared by 0 bases and J by 4 bases, with 19 bases between. This CDR3 is built from 17 residues. The CDR3 reads CASSLDSGTVYSYGYTF. In DNA, the CDR3 is TGCGCCAGCAGCTTGGACTCCGGGACGGTCTACTCCTATGGCTACACCTTC. The whole variable domain, remainder taken from reference TRBV5-1 and TRBJ1-2, is KAGVTQTPRYLIKTRGQQVTLSCSPISGHRSVSWYQQTPGQGLQFLFEYFSETQRNKGNFPGRFSGRQFSNSRSEMNVSTLELGDSALYLCASSLDSGTVYSYGYTFGSGTRLTVV.

The chain uses TRBV7-2 and TRBJ1-6; D unclear. The CDR3 runs 16 residues. The V end was cut by 5 bases, the J end by 10 bases, with 21 bases between. Germline V gene data show CDR1 as SGHTA and CDR2 as FQGNSA. The CDR3 loop is CASSPTGRARLSPLHF. The CDR3 region has the DNA TGTGCCAGCAGCCCTACCGGGAGGGCTCGTCTCTCACCCCTCCACTTT.

The chain is built from TRBV2 and TRBJ1-4, with TRBD1 as a possible D gene (5 bases). CDR3 length equals 17 residues. V was pared by 9 bases and J by 7 bases, with 27 bases between. Germline V gene lookup returns CDR1 SNHLY and CDR2 FYNNEI. CDR3 sequence reads: CASDSDTSLTDGEKLFF. CDR3 nucleotides: TGTGCCAGTGATTCGGACACATCCTTGACGGACGGTGAAAAACTGTTTTTT. Looking up the rest from reference TRBV2 and TRBJ1-4 gives the full variable domain: EPEVTQTPSHQVTQMGQEVILRCVPISNHLYFYWYRQILGQKVEFLVSFYNNEISEKSEIFDDQFSVERPDGSNFTLKIRSTKLEDSAMYFCASDSDTSLTDGEKLFFGSGTQLSVL.

V and J are TRBV7-9 and TRBJ2-7; TRBD1 might be the D (6 bases). The CDR3 loop spans 13 amino acids. The V gene lost 5 bases and the J gene lost 3 bases, with 11 bases spanning the gap. Germline CDR1 is SEHNR and CDR2 is FQNEAQ (reference sequence). CDR3 in DNA: TGTGCCAGCAGCGAGGACAGTCTCTACGAGCAGTACTTC. It encodes CASSEDSLYEQYF.

V usage is TRBV3-1 and J usage is TRBJ1-1, with D possibly TRBD1 on 5 matching bases. V was pared by 1 base and J by 10 bases, with 10 bases between. The CDR3 contains 12 residues. From germline, CDR1 is LGHDT and CDR2 YNNKEL (reference sequence). DNA for the CDR3: TGTGCCAGCAGCCAAGCCCAGGGAAGAGCTTTCTTT. Amino acids: CASSQAQGRAFF.

The chain combines TRBV11-2 with TRBJ2-7; 10 bases match TRBD1. The CDR3 loop spans 17 amino acids. V lost 3 bases, J lost 6 bases, and 14 bases stayed unmatched. The germline CDR1 and CDR2 sequences are SGHAT and FQNNGV. The CDR3 DNA follows: TGTGCCAGCAGCTTTAATTCAGACAGGGGGCTTCTGACCGAGCAGTACTTC. It is translated as CASSFNSDRGLLTEQYF.

V usage is TRBV29-1 and J usage is TRBJ2-3, with D uncertain. V was clipped by 7 bases and J by 2 bases, with 4 bases between them. Germline CDR1 SQVTM, CDR2 ANQGSEA. CDR3 length: 10 amino acids. CDR3 DNA sequence: TGCAGCGCCTTCACAGATACGCAGTATTTT. It specifies CSAFTDTQYF.

V usage is TRBV3-1 and J usage is TRBJ1-1; 8 bases match TRBD1. V gave up 4 bases and J gave up 1 base; unmatched junction bases: 5. The CDR3 is made up of 15 amino acids. Germline V gives CDR1 LGHDT, CDR2 YNNKEL (reference sequence). The CDR3 loop is CASSRRGLRNTEAFF. The CDR3 coding sequence is TGTGCCAGCAGCCGCAGGGGGCTCAGGAACACTGAAGCTTTCTTT. The complete variable domain, with remaining parts taken from reference TRBV3-1 and TRBJ1-1, reads DTAVSQTPKYLVTQMGNDKSIKCEQNLGHDTMYWYKQDSKKFLKIMFSYNNKELIINETVPNRFSPKSPDKAHLNLHINSLELGDSAVYFCASSRRGLRNTEAFFGQGTRLTVV.

J is TRBJ1-5 and V is TRBV4-3; D not certain. CDR3 length: 15 amino acids. The germline CDR1 and CDR2 sequences are LGHNA and YSLEER. Trimming shortened V by 0 bases and J by 1 base, and 7 bases separated the two germline ends. The CDR3 sequence: CASSQDSGSNQPQHF. In nucleotides, the CDR3 is TGCGCCAGCAGCCAAGATTCGGGAAGCAATCAGCCCCAGCATTTT.

In its sample, this clonotype was seen many times. CDR3 DNA sequence: TGTGCCAGCAGCTTAGAAGGCGGCGAAAAACTGTTTTTT. Encoded protein: CASSLEGGEKLFF. The chain uses TRBV7-9 and TRBJ1-4, with D unresolved. V lost 1 base, J lost 8 bases, and 8 bases lay in between. The CDR3 length is 13 residues. The germline V gene has CDR1 SEHNR and CDR2 FQNEAQ (reference sequence).

The chain uses TRBV6-2 or TRBV6-3 and TRBJ1-1; a possible D gene is TRBD1 (5 bases). Trimming left V 3 bases short and J 3 bases short, with 20 bases between. This CDR3 is 17 amino acids long. The germline gives CDR1 MNHEY, CDR2 SVGEGT. As DNA, the CDR3 is TGTGCCAGCAGTTATTTCCCGGGACGACGGCTGGACACTGAAGCTTTCTTT. This sequence encodes CASSYFPGRRLDTEAFF.

V usage is TRBV24-1 and J usage is TRBJ2-2; no clear D gene. The CDR3 has 13 amino acids. Between the trimmed V and J ends, which lost 1 base and 6 bases, there was a span of 5 bases. The germline gives CDR1 KGHDR, CDR2 SFDVKD. Here the CDR3 DNA reads TGTGCCACCAGTGATTTATGGGCCGGGGAGCTGTTTTTT. This gives the protein CATSDLWAGELFF.

The table lists this clonotype with a count of one. The chain is built from TRBV23-1 and TRBJ1-5, with D possibly TRBD1 on 6 matching bases. TRBV23-1 is an open reading frame, and its role is uncertain. This CDR3 is built from 14 residues. V was pared by 2 bases and J by 6 bases, with 11 bases between. The CDR3 is CASSQIRGAQPQHF. DNA for the CDR3: TGCGCCAGCAGTCAAATCAGGGGTGCTCAGCCCCAGCATTTT.

The genes are TRBV7-9 and TRBJ2-7; 8 bases are shared with TRBD1. V was pared by 7 bases and J by 2 bases, with 10 bases of the junction left unmatched. CDR1 and CDR2 (germline): SEHNR, FQNEAQ (reference sequence). CDR3 size: 15 residues. The CDR3 loop is CASNDADREAYEQYF. The CDR3 DNA reads TGTGCCAGCAACGACGCGGACAGGGAAGCCTACGAGCAGTACTTC.

The chain combines TRBV6-5 with TRBJ2-3, with 8 nucleotides matching TRBD2. This CDR3 has 15 residues. The germline V gene encodes CDR1 MNHEY and CDR2 SVGAGI. The V segment lost 6 bases and the J segment 3 bases; nucleotides outside the gene matches: 8. The CDR3 region has the DNA TGTGCCAGCAGCGCCAGCGGGAGTATGACAGATACGCAGTATTTT. Its protein is CASSASGSMTDTQYF.

The chain has TRBV5-1 and TRBJ2-7; D ambiguous. This CDR3 contains 15 residues. Trimming stripped 4 bases from V and 4 bases from J, with 18 bases between. Germline V gene lookup returns CDR1 SGHRS and CDR2 YFSETQ. In DNA, the CDR3 is TGCGCCAGCAGCCTGGAGATCGCCCCCTCTTACGAGCAGTACTTC. This translates into CASSLEIAPSYEQYF.

The V gene is TRBV7-8, the J gene TRBJ1-1; 12 nucleotides align to TRBD1. CDR3 length: 18 amino acids. Germline V gene lookup returns CDR1 SGHVS and CDR2 FQNEAQ. The V gene end was trimmed by 3 bases and the J gene end by 2 bases; junction bases not matched to a gene: 10. The CDR3 protein is CASSFRTGTGGRNTEAFF. CDR3 sequence (DNA): TGTGCCAGCAGCTTCCGAACCGGGACAGGGGGCCGTAACACTGAAGCTTTCTTT. Filled out from reference TRBV7-8 and TRBJ1-1, the complete variable domain reads GAGVSQSPRYKVAKRGQDVALRCDPISGHVSLFWYQQALGQGPEFLTYFQNEAQLDKSGLPSDRFFAERPEGSVSTLKIQRTQQEDSAVYLCASSFRTGTGGRNTEAFFGQGTRLTVV.

This clonotype was counted a few times. The V call is TRBV27, the J call TRBJ1-1; D might be TRBD1 (6 bases). Germline CDR1 and CDR2: MNHEY and SMNVEV (reference sequence). Deletions cut 8 bases from V and 10 bases from J, with 23 bases between. CDR3 size: 14 residues. CDR3 region: CASLREGGNQVAFF. The DNA for the CDR3 is TGTGCCAGCCTACGAGAAGGGGGAAATCAGGTAGCTTTCTTT.

This clonotype was counted ten times or more. The chain links TRBV5-1 to TRBJ2-5; D is perhaps TRBD1 (6 bases). V was trimmed by 0 bases and J by 1 base, leaving 7 bases between them. The germline V gene encodes CDR1 SGHRS and CDR2 YFSETQ. The CDR3 runs 14 residues. The CDR3 sequence: CASSLGTVQETQYF. In DNA, the CDR3 is TGCGCCAGCAGCTTGGGGACAGTCCAAGAGACCCAGTACTTC.

This clonotype was seen only once. The chain recombines TRBV9 with TRBJ2-7, with 9 bases identical to TRBD2. The CDR3 sequence is 13 residues long. CDR1 SGDLS and CDR2 YYNGEE come from the germline V gene. J gave up 8 bases and V 3 bases, and 6 bases lay outside the gene matches. CDR3 bases: TGTGCCAGCAGCGCCGGGACTAGCAGTAAGCAGTACTTC. It specifies CASSAGTSSKQYF.

This clonotype was seen more than once but under ten times. The chain carries TRBV4-1 and TRBJ2-5, with 13 bases aligning to TRBD2. Germline V CDR1 and CDR2: MGHRA, YSYEKL. V was clipped by 8 bases and J by 5 bases; unmatched bases: 8. This CDR3 is 15 amino acids long. The CDR3 loop is CASARGTSGDETQYF. In DNA form, the CDR3 reads TGCGCCAGCGCCAGAGGGACTAGCGGGGATGAGACCCAGTACTTC.

Only a few counts were recorded for this clonotype. This sequence joins TRBV12-3 or TRBV12-4 and TRBJ2-7; no clear D gene. Trimming cost V 4 bases and J 4 bases, with 8 bases left between them. The CDR3 is 12 amino acids. CDR3 protein: CASSYTRYEQYF. As DNA, the CDR3 is TGTGCCAGCAGTTACACCAGATACGAGCAGTACTTC.

The chain links TRBV5-5 to TRBJ2-7, with 9 bases aligning to TRBD1. Trimming cost V 4 bases and J 5 bases; bases outside gene matches: 10. This CDR3 is built from 15 residues. CDR1 is SGHKS, CDR2 YYEKEE, per germline (reference sequence). The chain's CDR3 is CASSPGDRVGNEQYF. The CDR3 DNA follows: TGTGCCAGCAGCCCCGGGGACAGGGTAGGCAACGAGCAGTACTTC.